The sequence of this TCR beta chain was determined in a study of monozygotic twins with inflammatory bowel disease. General study results and limits: Variability may have been added to patient repertoires by differing immunosuppressive treatments. The analysis yielded no support for one strong signal or clonotype associated with IBD.

Whole blood served as the source of total RNA, and no T cell sorting took place. TCRdb reanalyzed the 5' RACE reads, giving one entry per CDR3 protein sequence and no DNA. The ten most abundant clones cover about 5% of a sample with tens of thousands of distinct CDR3 sequences. CDR1 and CDR2 from the germline V gene are DFQATT and SNEGSKA (reference sequence). CDR3 length: 11 amino acids. A remark on this clonotype: Its antigen is not identified.

Input material: blood. This TCR was recovered from a human donor with ulcerative colitis or Crohn's disease, or a healthy co-twin of an affected twin (not recorded which). The genes are TRBV20-1 and TRBJ1-2. The CDR3 region is CSGLGTRGYTF.